This T cell receptor (beta chain) derives from a study of T cell repertoires in cytomegalovirus infection (dated by TCRdb to the late 2010s). With respect to the entire study: The HLA type of each donor mattered for the analysis, because public TCR beta signatures pointed to carriage of CMV infection along with the matching HLA type. What the work shows at the level of the full study, not this receptor alone: In both this cohort and an independent approximately 400-donor cohort, the cumulative frequency of public TCR beta family members distinguished carriers of CMV infection plus the relevant HLA type. The ex vivo response was dominated by HLA-C-restricted CMV-specific TCR beta clonotypes, and the single most frequent clonotype in two of eight donors was supplied by these HLA-C-restricted clonotypes.

Comments on this clonotype: It has no known antigen specificity. No much larger clone exists at a distance of one base, and base qualities are not known.

Sequencing was carried out with an Illumina HiSeq 1500. TCRdb reanalyzed the raw reads on its own, using fastp at Q25 for trimming and MiXCR for clone calling, and kept in-frame beta chains. All rows with the same CDR3 protein become a single entry with the most common DNA and genes. Present in this sample are roughly 500,000 distinct CDR3 sequences, more than 15% of which were seen just once. The leading ten clones occupy 20% to 30% of the sample. V is clipped by 11 bases and J by 4 bases, and the sequence between their germline boundaries is 11 bases long. From its cysteine to its phenylalanine, the CDR3 spans 11 amino acids. Only the CDR3 DNA is retained, 33 bases long and in frame from the first base. The germline V gene (reference sequence) specifies LNHDA as CDR1 and SQIVND as CDR2.

The receptor was isolated from a human donor in good health (CMV status not recorded). Some clones in this sample may be carry-over from other donors' samples. Material for sequencing was CD8+ T cells from PBMCs. Recombination linked TRBV19 to TRBJ1-1; the D gene remains uncertain. DNA sequence: TGTGCCTGCACAACAGCCACTGAAGCTTTCTTT. This is translated as CACTTATEAFF.